This TCR beta chain was identified during a study of regulatory T cells in long-lasting Graves disease. Time point denoted: newly diagnosed GD, antithyroid drugs for less than 3 months. The TCR library used RNA extracted from PBMCs. EDTA tubes held roughly 8.1 milliliters of peripheral blood from each patient. This clonotype was counted at least ten times. Combining iRepertoire HTBI primers with Arm-PCR of CDR3 regions, the authors built TCR beta libraries. In the source study's methods: Looking across samples, the authors found under 70 TRBV and 14 to 15 TRBJ segments. TCRdb re-called the multiplex PCR reads with MiXCR, one entry per CDR3 protein. The V and J calls and clone size are TCRdb's, not the authors'. Of some 350,000 distinct CDR3 sequences listed, 16% are singletons. The CDR3 length is 15 residues. CDR1 is MDHEN, CDR2 SYDVKM, per germline. Trimming left V 5 bases short and J 2 bases short, with 16 bases between.

These same records also appear under a second study, on T cells in Graves' hyperthyroidism and ophthalmopathy. That investigation notes: HTBI primers were used for first-round RT-PCR of the TCR CDR3.

The receptor was derived from a woman between 18 and 29 years old with Graves disease. Sequencing used peripheral blood mononuclear cells (PBMCs), obtained at new diagnosis, from a patient treated with antithyroid drugs. The chain has TRBV28 and TRBJ2-7; possibly TRBD1 for D (6 bases). This CDR3 is CASSPPQGLPYEQYF. In DNA form, the CDR3 reads TGTGCCAGCAGTCCCCCCCAGGGGCTCCCCTACGAGCAGTACTTC.